This is a list of T cell receptor beta chains from one sample in a study of blood T cell repertoires in COVID-19. Repertoires were generated with immunoSEQ multiplex PCR, while TCRdb's copy carries only in-frame clones and drops some. The sample shows about 92,000 clones, roughly nine tenths of them seen only once. The specimen was peripheral blood. The origin of the receptors is a woman aged 60 to 75 with COVID-19, enrolled during active disease. Each CDR3 is given with its conserved first and last residue. Fields, in order: J gene, V gene, D gene, clone size, CDR3 protein, CDR3 DNA. D genes are given only for firm matches. Expanded clones get a size class; other rows say once, few or many, or leave the size out.

TRBJ2-7,TRBV19,NA,once,CASRKRDTSYEQYF,TGTGCCAGTAGGAAAAGGGACACCTCCTACGAGCAGTACTTC
TRBJ2-3,TRBV6-5,NA,NA,CASSYFGTDTQYF,TGTGCCAGCAGTTATTTCGGGACAGATACGCAGTATTTT
TRBJ1-5,TRBV30,TRBD1,NA,CAWSVWDRGNQPQHF,TGTGCCTGGAGTGTTTGGGACAGGGGCAATCAGCCCCAGCATTTT
TRBJ1-5,TRBV2,TRBD1,NA,CASMSGQVSNQPQHF,TGTGCCAGCATGTCGGGACAGGTTAGCAATCAGCCCCAGCATTTT
TRBJ1-6,TRBV4-1,NA,NA,CASSQGTVRQDSPLHF,TGCGCCAGCAGCCAAGGGACAGTGCGACAGGATTCACCCCTCCACTTT
TRBJ1-2,TRBV6-5,TRBD1,NA,CASSKTGSNYGYTF,TGTGCCAGCAGTAAGACAGGGAGTAACTATGGCTACACCTTC
TRBJ2-7,TRBV6-5,TRBD1,NA,CASSYSMSGGTYEQYF,TGTGCCAGCAGTTACTCGATGTCAGGGGGAACCTACGAGCAGTACTTC
TRBJ2-7,TRBV7-2,TRBD2,NA,CASSLNQGTSGGFSYEQYF,TGTGCCAGCAGCCTAAATCAGGGGACTAGCGGGGGGTTCTCCTACGAGCAGTACTTC
TRBJ1-1,TRBV7-8,NA,few,CASSLVGGTVNTEAFF,TGTGCCAGCAGCTTAGTGGGCGGGACGGTGAACACTGAAGCTTTCTTT
TRBJ2-5,TRBV7-9,NA,NA,CASSFKETQYF,TGTGCCAGCAGCTTCAAAGAGACCCAGTACTTC
TRBJ2-7,TRBV30,NA,NA,CAWSGGATSPGYEQYF,TGTGCCTGGAGTGGAGGGGCGACTAGTCCAGGCTACGAGCAGTACTTC
TRBJ2-2,TRBV3-1/TRBV3-2,TRBD2,NA,CASSRLAGANTGELFF,TGTGCCAGCAGCCGACTAGCGGGGGCGAACACCGGGGAGCTGTTTTTT
TRBJ1-1,TRBV18,NA,NA,CASSRQDLEAFF,TGTGCCAGCTCACGACAGGACCTTGAAGCTTTCTTT
TRBJ1-1,TRBV30,NA,NA,CAWGQTENTEAFF,TGTGCCTGGGGGCAGACAGAGAACACTGAAGCTTTCTTT
TRBJ1-1,TRBV7-2,NA,NA,CASSFGQMNTEAFF,TGTGCCAGCAGCTTCGGACAGATGAACACTGAAGCTTTCTTT
TRBJ2-3,TRBV18,TRBD1,NA,CASSPWDRGLADTQYF,TGTGCCAGCTCACCATGGGACAGGGGGCTGGCAGATACGCAGTATTTT
TRBJ2-5,TRBV5-4,TRBD2,once,CASSLRLAGGKETQYF,TGTGCCAGCAGCCTGAGACTAGCGGGGGGGAAAGAGACCCAGTACTTC
TRBJ2-2,TRBV4-2,TRBD2,NA,CASSIGLAGARGGELFF,TGTGCCAGCAGCATAGGACTAGCGGGGGCGCGAGGCGGGGAGCTGTTTTTT
TRBJ2-1,TRBV7-2,NA,NA,CASAVYNEQFF,TGTGCCAGCGCGGTCTACAATGAGCAGTTCTTC
TRBJ2-5,TRBV19,TRBD2,NA,CASSPQRGSSLETQYF,TGTGCCAGTAGTCCCCAGCGGGGGTCAAGTCTAGAGACCCAGTACTTC
TRBJ1-2,TRBV7-2,NA,NA,CASSLRQLYGYTF,TGTGCCAGCAGCCTACGACAGCTCTATGGCTACACCTTC
TRBJ2-3,TRBV10-3,NA,NA,CAISEQAINTDTQYF,TGTGCCATCAGTGAGCAGGCGATCAACACAGATACGCAGTATTTT
TRBJ2-5,TRBV11-2,TRBD2,NA,CASSLGLAGGAYETQYF,TGTGCCAGCAGCCTCGGACTAGCGGGGGGGGCCTATGAGACCCAGTACTTC
TRBJ2-3,TRBV7-3,TRBD2,NA,CASSRAGTGSTDTQYF,TGTGCCAGCAGCAGAGCGGGGACGGGGAGCACAGATACGCAGTATTTT
TRBJ2-3,TRBV7-9,TRBD2,NA,CASSPGLARGTDTQYF,TGTGCCAGCAGCCCGGGACTAGCGCGGGGTACAGATACGCAGTATTTT
TRBJ1-5,TRBV7-8,TRBD1,NA,CASSLAQGALSNQPQHF,TGTGCCAGCAGCTTAGCGCAGGGGGCTTTGAGCAATCAGCCCCAGCATTTT
TRBJ1-3,TRBV6-5,NA,NA,CASGWEIVGNTIYF,TGTGCCAGCGGATGGGAGATTGTTGGAAACACCATATATTTT
TRBJ2-3,TRBV19,TRBD2,few,CASSMRGGRSDTQYF,TGTGCCAGTAGTATGCGCGGGGGGAGGTCAGATACGCAGTATTTT
TRBJ2-2,TRBV5-5,NA,NA,CASSRGTMNTGELFF,TGTGCCAGCAGTCGCGGGACCATGAACACCGGGGAGCTGTTTTTT
TRBJ2-6,TRBV4-3,TRBD1,NA,CASSPGTGLFSGANVLTF,TGCGCCAGCAGCCCTGGGACAGGCCTTTTCTCTGGGGCCAACGTCCTGACTTTC
TRBJ2-2,TRBV28,NA,NA,CASSLPPRTQEDTGELFF,TGTGCCAGCAGTTTACCCCCCCGGACTCAGGAGGACACCGGGGAGCTGTTTTTT
TRBJ1-1,TRBV10-3,TRBD1,few,CAITGQGNTEAFF,TGTGCCATCACCGGACAGGGAAACACTGAAGCTTTCTTT
TRBJ1-6,TRBV19,TRBD1,NA,CASSIPGTGPSPLHF,TGTGCCAGTAGTATTCCCGGGACAGGGCCTTCACCCCTCCACTTT